This T cell receptor (beta chain) was recorded in a study of OX40 agonist ivuxolimab in advanced cancers. Per germline, CDR1 MNHEY and CDR2 SMNVEV (reference sequence). Losses at the gene ends were 3 bases for V and 5 bases for J; bases not matched to a gene: 9. CDR3 length: 16 residues. Using immunoSEQ multiplex PCR, the repertoire was profiled, and TCRdb retains in-frame clones only, with some absent. The repertoire holds tens of thousands of clones, with 80% to 90% as singletons. The sequencing here drew on CD4+ or CD8+ T cells sorted from blood, taken in a trial of the OX40 agonist ivuxolimab. This sequence joins TRBV27 and TRBJ2-1, with 8 positions matching TRBD2. The TCR originated in an adult with an advanced solid tumor such as melanoma, head and neck, liver or kidney cancer. The CDR3 nucleotides are TGTGCCAGCAGTTTTTCAGGGGCGGGGGGTCACAATGAGCAGTTCTTC. Translating it yields CASSFSGAGGHNEQFF.